The clone carrying this TCR beta chain was seen once. Sequencing was performed with immunoSEQ multiplex PCR; in TCRdb, only in-frame clones are kept and a portion is missing. Of hundreds of thousands of clones listed, 92% are singletons. This record belongs to a study of blood T cell repertoires in COVID-19. Study details: Samples taken during acute and convalescent COVID-19 were collected in the United States, Italy and Spain. The cDNA or gDNA used as material had been derived from T cells, B-cell-depleted T cells, or PBMCs.

The germline V gene has CDR1 MRHNA and CDR2 SNTAGT. V was pared by 4 bases and J by 2 bases, with 5 bases of the junction left unmatched. This CDR3 comprises 15 residues. The clonotype was recovered from a man aged 55 to 69 with COVID-19, enrolled during active disease. The chain is built from TRBV6-4 and TRBJ1-2; TRBD1 matches 9 bases. Input material: peripheral blood. As DNA, the CDR3 is TGTGCCAGCAGTGGTCGGGACAGGGTAAACTATGGCTACACCTTC. Its translation: CASSGRDRVNYGYTF.